These T cell receptor beta chains were read from a single sample in a study of CD4 T cells in relation to SARS-CoV-2 and coronaviruses. These TCRs' antigens remain unknown. Assay used: immunoSEQ multiplex PCR; TCRdb lists only in-frame clones, some missing. In the table there are roughly 18,000 clones, about 80% of which are singletons. Material for sequencing was CD4+ T cells from PBMCs, cultured in vitro. The receptors shown here come from a human donor in good health. CDR3s include the opening cysteine and the closing phenylalanine or tryptophan. Each record gives: V gene, D gene, clone size, J gene, CDR3 DNA, CDR3 protein. The D gene is left open where the match is weak. Size values are once, few and many counts, or a class for expanded clones, and some rows have none.

V gene: TRBV5-4; D gene: .; clone size: .; J gene: TRBJ2-5; CDR3 DNA: TGTGCCAGCTCAGACTGGGGAGAGACCCAGTACTTC; CDR3 protein: CASSDWGETQYF
V gene: TRBV5-1; D gene: TRBD2; clone size: few; J gene: TRBJ2-7; CDR3 DNA: TGCGCCAGCAGCTTGGCGTCTAGCGGGAACTACGAGCAGTACTTC; CDR3 protein: CASSLASSGNYEQYF
V gene: TRBV3-1/TRBV3-2; D gene: .; clone size: .; J gene: TRBJ1-1; CDR3 DNA: TGTGCCAGCAGCCAAGGATATGAGATGAACACTGAAGCTTTCTTT; CDR3 protein: CASSQGYEMNTEAFF
V gene: TRBV7-9; D gene: TRBD1; clone size: once; J gene: TRBJ2-4; CDR3 DNA: TGTGCCAGCAGCTCAGGACAGGGTGGGAACATTCAGTACTTC; CDR3 protein: CASSSGQGGNIQYF
V gene: TRBV10-3; D gene: .; clone size: .; J gene: TRBJ2-1; CDR3 DNA: TGTGCCATCCAGGGACGCCTTGAGAATGAGCAGTTCTTC; CDR3 protein: CAIQGRLENEQFF
V gene: TRBV7-8; D gene: TRBD1; clone size: few; J gene: TRBJ1-2; CDR3 DNA: TGTGCCAGCAGCTTCGATCCGGGACAGGGTTACGGCTACACCTTC; CDR3 protein: CASSFDPGQGYGYTF
V gene: TRBV5-1; D gene: .; clone size: .; J gene: TRBJ2-7; CDR3 DNA: TGCGCCAGCAGCTTGGTTGGGAGCGCCTACGAGCAGTACTTC; CDR3 protein: CASSLVGSAYEQYF
V gene: TRBV6-2/TRBV6-3; D gene: .; clone size: .; J gene: TRBJ2-2; CDR3 DNA: TGTGCCAGCAGTTACAACGGAAACACCGGGGAGCTGTTTTTT; CDR3 protein: CASSYNGNTGELFF
V gene: TRBV5-1; D gene: TRBD1; clone size: .; J gene: TRBJ1-1; CDR3 DNA: TGCGCCAGCAGCGGGGGACAGCTCAACACTGAAGCTTTCTTT; CDR3 protein: CASSGGQLNTEAFF
V gene: TRBV9; D gene: TRBD1; clone size: .; J gene: TRBJ1-2; CDR3 DNA: TGTGCCAGCAGCGCATGGACAGGGAGGTCTAACTATGGCTACACCTTC; CDR3 protein: CASSAWTGRSNYGYTF
V gene: TRBV9; D gene: .; clone size: .; J gene: TRBJ2-3; CDR3 DNA: TGTGCCAGCAGCGCGACAGGTAGCACAGATACGCAGTATTTT; CDR3 protein: CASSATGSTDTQYF
V gene: TRBV24-1; D gene: .; clone size: few; J gene: TRBJ2-2; CDR3 DNA: TGTGCCACCAGTGATGATGGTTACCCGAACACCGGGGAGCTGTTTTTT; CDR3 protein: CATSDDGYPNTGELFF
V gene: TRBV7-9; D gene: .; clone size: few; J gene: TRBJ1-3; CDR3 DNA: TGTGCCAGCAGCGCCAACGGAGGGCCTGGAAACACCATATATTTT; CDR3 protein: CASSANGGPGNTIYF
V gene: TRBV9; D gene: .; clone size: .; J gene: TRBJ2-6; CDR3 DNA: TGTGCCAGCAGCGTAGCTCCGGGAAGGATGGACAACGTCCTGACTTTC; CDR3 protein: CASSVAPGRMDNVLTF
V gene: TRBV5-1; D gene: .; clone size: .; J gene: TRBJ1-1; CDR3 DNA: TGCGCCAGCAGCGAGGCTTCGGTCACTGAAGCTTTCTTT; CDR3 protein: CASSEASVTEAFF
V gene: TRBV5-1; D gene: .; clone size: once; J gene: TRBJ1-4; CDR3 DNA: TGCGCCAGCAGCTTGGCCGAAGGGGCATGGGGTGAAAAACTGTTTTTT; CDR3 protein: CASSLAEGAWGEKLFF
V gene: TRBV5-1; D gene: TRBD2; clone size: few; J gene: TRBJ2-2; CDR3 DNA: TGCGCCAGCAGCATGACTAGCGGGGGCCCGAGGGCCGGGGAGCTGTTTTTT; CDR3 protein: CASSMTSGGPRAGELFF
V gene: TRBV2; D gene: .; clone size: .; J gene: TRBJ2-5; CDR3 DNA: TGTGCCAGCAGTGAAAGTAAAGGCCTGGGGGGAGAGACCCAGTACTTC; CDR3 protein: CASSESKGLGGETQYF
V gene: TRBV6-2/TRBV6-3; D gene: .; clone size: .; J gene: TRBJ1-1; CDR3 DNA: TGTGCCAGCAGTTACTCTCCCCGGAGCCCTGAAGCTTTCTTT; CDR3 protein: CASSYSPRSPEAFF
V gene: TRBV2; D gene: TRBD1; clone size: .; J gene: TRBJ1-3; CDR3 DNA: TGTGCCAGCAGTACCCGACAGGGGGCTAGAAACACCATATATTTT; CDR3 protein: CASSTRQGARNTIYF
V gene: TRBV9; D gene: .; clone size: .; J gene: TRBJ2-5; CDR3 DNA: TGTGCCAGCAGCGTAGAGCCCACGACAGGAAAAGGGGAGACCCAGTACTTC; CDR3 protein: CASSVEPTTGKGETQYF
V gene: TRBV5-6; D gene: .; clone size: .; J gene: TRBJ1-1; CDR3 DNA: TGTGCCAGCAGCTCACAGGGTTGGGTCACTGAAGCTTTCTTT; CDR3 protein: CASSSQGWVTEAFF
V gene: TRBV5-1; D gene: .; clone size: .; J gene: TRBJ1-1; CDR3 DNA: TGCGCCAGCAGCTTGGCGGGGGTAGGTGAAGCTTTCTTT; CDR3 protein: CASSLAGVGEAFF
V gene: TRBV14; D gene: .; clone size: .; J gene: TRBJ2-2; CDR3 DNA: TGTGCCAGCAGCCAAGCGGGGGGCAGGACCGGGGAGCTGTTTTTT; CDR3 protein: CASSQAGGRTGELFF
V gene: TRBV3-1/TRBV3-2; D gene: .; clone size: .; J gene: TRBJ2-1; CDR3 DNA: TGTGCCAGCAGCCAAGATTCCCGGGTGTGGTTACACAATGAGCAGTTCTTC; CDR3 protein: CASSQDSRVWLHNEQFF
V gene: TRBV19; D gene: TRBD1; clone size: .; J gene: TRBJ1-6; CDR3 DNA: TGTGCCAGTAGGGGGCAGGGGGTGAATTCACCCCTCCACTTT; CDR3 protein: CASRGQGVNSPLHF
V gene: TRBV12-5; D gene: TRBD2; clone size: .; J gene: TRBJ2-7; CDR3 DNA: TGTGCTAGTGGTTTGGCCTTCCCTGACTTCGGAGCGGGAAAGGTCGCCTACGAGCAGTACTTC; CDR3 protein: CASGLAFPDFGAGKVAYEQYF
V gene: TRBV6-5; D gene: .; clone size: few; J gene: TRBJ2-3; CDR3 DNA: TGTGCCAGCAGTCCGGACGCTAACACAGATACGCAGTATTTT; CDR3 protein: CASSPDANTDTQYF
V gene: TRBV11-1; D gene: TRBD1; clone size: .; J gene: TRBJ2-5; CDR3 DNA: TGTGCCAGCAGCTTAGGGACAGGGAACGACGAGACCCAGTACTTC; CDR3 protein: CASSLGTGNDETQYF
V gene: TRBV4-1; D gene: TRBD1; clone size: .; J gene: TRBJ2-3; CDR3 DNA: TGCGCCAGCAGCCGAAAAACTTCCCAGGGGGCGAGTGTCACAGATACGCAGTATTTT; CDR3 protein: CASSRKTSQGASVTDTQYF
V gene: TRBV7-8; D gene: .; clone size: .; J gene: TRBJ1-5; CDR3 DNA: TGTGCCAGCAGCTCGCAGGGTGTAGGCAATCAGCCCCAGCATTTT; CDR3 protein: CASSSQGVGNQPQHF
V gene: TRBV18; D gene: TRBD2; clone size: .; J gene: TRBJ2-7; CDR3 DNA: TGTGCCAGCTCTCCCTCGGGGGAGGGCCGGGTCGAGCAGTACTTC; CDR3 protein: CASSPSGEGRVEQYF
V gene: TRBV7-2; D gene: TRBD2; clone size: .; J gene: TRBJ2-5; CDR3 DNA: TGTGCCAGCAGCTTAGTTGGGCGGGGGGCGCTCCAAGAGACCCAGTACTTC; CDR3 protein: CASSLVGRGALQETQYF
V gene: TRBV10-3; D gene: TRBD2; clone size: once; J gene: TRBJ2-3; CDR3 DNA: TGTGCCATCAGTGATTTACTAGCGGGAGACGGCGGCACAGATACGCAGTATTTT; CDR3 protein: CAISDLLAGDGGTDTQYF
V gene: TRBV2; D gene: .; clone size: .; J gene: TRBJ1-1; CDR3 DNA: TGTGCCAGCAGTGAAAGCAGAGGACACCCGAACACTGAAGCTTTCTTT; CDR3 protein: CASSESRGHPNTEAFF
V gene: TRBV6-2/TRBV6-3; D gene: .; clone size: .; J gene: TRBJ2-1; CDR3 DNA: TGTGCCAGCAGTTACGACGTCGACTGGACCTCGCTTAGCAATGAGCAGTTCTTC; CDR3 protein: CASSYDVDWTSLSNEQFF
V gene: TRBV5-1; D gene: .; clone size: .; J gene: TRBJ1-2; CDR3 DNA: TGCGCCAGCAGCAACCTACAGGGCTATGGCTACACCTTC; CDR3 protein: CASSNLQGYGYTF
V gene: TRBV7-2; D gene: .; clone size: .; J gene: TRBJ2-1; CDR3 DNA: TGTGCCAGCAGCAAACAGGTCCTTGAGCAGTTCTTC; CDR3 protein: CASSKQVLEQFF
V gene: TRBV11-1; D gene: .; clone size: .; J gene: TRBJ2-1; CDR3 DNA: TGTGCCAGCAGCTTACATCCGCATGAGCAGTTCTTC; CDR3 protein: CASSLHPHEQFF
V gene: TRBV7-8; D gene: .; clone size: .; J gene: TRBJ1-4; CDR3 DNA: TGTGCCAGCAGCTTAGCAACTAATGAAAAACTGTTTTTT; CDR3 protein: CASSLATNEKLFF
V gene: TRBV19; D gene: .; clone size: .; J gene: TRBJ2-1; CDR3 DNA: TGTGCCAGTAGTATAGGGGGGGAGACCTTCCTCGAGCAGTTCTTC; CDR3 protein: CASSIGGETFLEQFF
V gene: TRBV7-2; D gene: .; clone size: .; J gene: TRBJ2-2; CDR3 DNA: TGTGCCAGCAGGTCAGGGGTTCTGAACACCGGGGAGCTGTTTTTT; CDR3 protein: CASRSGVLNTGELFF
V gene: TRBV5-4; D gene: TRBD1; clone size: .; J gene: TRBJ2-2; CDR3 DNA: TGTGCCAGCAGCACCCCGTCGACAGGGTACACCGGGGAGCTGTTTTTT; CDR3 protein: CASSTPSTGYTGELFF
V gene: TRBV27; D gene: TRBD1; clone size: .; J gene: TRBJ1-5; CDR3 DNA: TGTGCCAGCAGTAGACTGACGGGACAGGGGAGGTATAGCAATCAGCCCCAGCATTTT; CDR3 protein: CASSRLTGQGRYSNQPQHF
V gene: TRBV19; D gene: .; clone size: .; J gene: TRBJ1-2; CDR3 DNA: TGTGCCAGTAGTGGTCGGTTCAGCTATGGCTACACCTTC; CDR3 protein: CASSGRFSYGYTF
V gene: TRBV7-3; D gene: TRBD1; clone size: .; J gene: TRBJ2-7; CDR3 DNA: TGTGCCAGCAGCTCCCTCGGGACAGCCTCGGGCGAGCAGTACTTC; CDR3 protein: CASSSLGTASGEQYF
V gene: TRBV10-3; D gene: .; clone size: .; J gene: TRBJ2-3; CDR3 DNA: TGTGCCATCGGGGACACAGATACGCAGTATTTT; CDR3 protein: CAIGDTDTQYF
V gene: TRBV18; D gene: TRBD2; clone size: .; J gene: TRBJ2-1; CDR3 DNA: TGTGCCAGCTCACCACCCGGGACTAGCGGGAGTTTTGAGCAGTTCTTC; CDR3 protein: CASSPPGTSGSFEQFF
V gene: TRBV7-3; D gene: .; clone size: once; J gene: TRBJ2-3; CDR3 DNA: TGTGCCAGCAGCTTATTCGAGGCAGATACGCAGTATTTT; CDR3 protein: CASSLFEADTQYF
V gene: TRBV27; D gene: .; clone size: medium-sized; J gene: TRBJ1-6; CDR3 DNA: TGTGCCAGCAGTTTAGGGGAGTATAATTCACCCCTCCACTTT; CDR3 protein: CASSLGEYNSPLHF
V gene: TRBV11-3; D gene: .; clone size: .; J gene: TRBJ2-3; CDR3 DNA: TGTGCCAGCAGCACGGCGGCCGCCACAGATACGCAGTATTTT; CDR3 protein: CASSTAAATDTQYF
V gene: TRBV19; D gene: TRBD1; clone size: .; J gene: TRBJ2-7; CDR3 DNA: TGTGCCAGTAGTATAGATCGGGACAGGGCGGGCGAGCAGTACTTC; CDR3 protein: CASSIDRDRAGEQYF
V gene: TRBV29-1; D gene: .; clone size: .; J gene: TRBJ2-3; CDR3 DNA: TGCAGCGTAACGGGACAAGCAGATACGCAGTATTTT; CDR3 protein: CSVTGQADTQYF
V gene: TRBV5-1; D gene: .; clone size: .; J gene: TRBJ1-1; CDR3 DNA: TGCGCCAGCAGCTTGGCCCGGGGGGACACTGAAGCTTTCTTT; CDR3 protein: CASSLARGDTEAFF
V gene: TRBV5-5; D gene: TRBD1; clone size: .; J gene: TRBJ2-3; CDR3 DNA: TGTGCCAGCAGCTTCCTGGACAGGGGGAGGGCAGATACGCAGTATTTT; CDR3 protein: CASSFLDRGRADTQYF